Following are 21 T cell receptor beta chains from one sample sequenced in a study of blood T cell repertoires in COVID-19. Using immunoSEQ multiplex PCR, the repertoire was profiled, and TCRdb retains in-frame clones only, with some absent. Of more than 95,000 clones listed, 84% are singletons. What was sequenced was peripheral blood. These receptors were obtained from a man in his 60s with acute or convalescent COVID-19.

As DNA, the CDR3 is TGTGCCAGCAGCTTGGGACAGGGGGCTGGACAGCCCCAGCATTTT. This sequence encodes CASSLGQGAGQPQHF. The V call is TRBV5-4, the J call TRBJ1-5; 10 nucleotides match TRBD1. CDR1 SGHNT and CDR2 YYREEE come from the germline V gene (reference sequence). After removal of 0 bases from V and 7 bases from J, the junction contained 4 bases not matched to a gene. The CDR3 length is 15 residues.

This clone was detected once. This chain uses TRBV10-3 with TRBJ2-1; D is perhaps TRBD2 (5 bases). The V gene lost 2 bases and the J gene lost 6 bases, with 11 bases spanning the gap. The CDR3 contains 14 residues. From germline, CDR1 is ENHRY and CDR2 SYGVKD. In nucleotides, the CDR3 is TGTGCCATCAGTGAGCTTCTAGCAGTCAATGAGCAGTTCTTC. This encodes CAISELLAVNEQFF.

The chain links TRBV5-1 to TRBJ2-3; 8 positions match TRBD2. Germline V gene sequence: CDR1 SGHRS, CDR2 YFSETQ. After removal of 4 bases from V and 1 base from J, the junction contained 2 bases not matched to a gene. The CDR3 totals 14 residues. The CDR3 loop is CASSGREGTDTQYF. CDR3 sequence (DNA): TGCGCCAGCAGCGGGCGGGAGGGCACAGATACGCAGTATTTT.

CDR3: CASSRQGANYGYTF. The CDR3, as DNA: TGTGCCAGCAGCCGACAGGGGGCTAACTATGGCTACACCTTC. The chain carries TRBV5-6 and TRBJ1-2, with 9 bases aligning to TRBD1. The J segment lost 0 bases and the V segment lost 4 bases, leaving 1 base of the junction unmatched. This CDR3 contains 14 residues. CDR1 is SGHDT, CDR2 YYEEEE, per germline.

In this sample, this clone turned up once. The rearrangement links TRBV3-1 (or the pseudogene TRBV3-2) to TRBJ2-5, with 8 bases aligning to TRBD1. This CDR3 contains 16 residues. V lost 0 bases, J lost 6 bases, and 9 bases stayed unmatched. Germline CDR1 reads LGHDT; CDR2 reads YNNKEL (reference sequence). CDR3 bases: TGTGCCAGCAGCCAAGATCGGGTCAGGGGGCGGAAGACCCAGTACTTC. Residues: CASSQDRVRGRKTQYF.

This CDR3 is CASSRQINQPQHF. The CDR3 DNA reads as TGTGCCAGCAGTAGACAGATCAATCAGCCCCAGCATTTT. The chain couples TRBV3-1 (or the pseudogene TRBV3-2) to TRBJ1-5, with D perhaps matching TRBD1 (5 bases). The germline V gene encodes CDR1 LGHDT and CDR2 YNNKEL (reference sequence). Trimming took off 6 bases at V and 3 bases at J, with 9 bases between the two ends. The CDR3 has 13 residues.

The gene calls are TRBV7-8 and TRBJ1-2; D is ambiguous. Germline lookup yields CDR1 SGHVS and CDR2 FQNEAQ. The CDR3 has 12 residues. V lost 2 bases and J lost 8, with 9 bases in between. This chain's CDR3 is CASSLNRRGYTF. The CDR3 DNA reads TGTGCCAGCAGCTTAAATAGAAGAGGCTACACCTTC.

The J gene is TRBJ1-2, the V gene TRBV7-8; 8 bases match TRBD1. The germline V gene has CDR1 SGHVS and CDR2 FQNEAQ. The CDR3 is made up of 14 amino acids. The V gene end was trimmed by 5 bases and the J gene end by 4 bases; junction bases not matched to a gene: 6. CDR3 DNA: TGTGCCAGCAGCCCAGGGGGCCCATCCTATGGCTACACCTTC. This codes for CASSPGGPSYGYTF.

This chain links TRBV2 with TRBJ2-3; D may be TRBD1 (5 bases). Germline V CDR1 and CDR2: SNHLY, FYNNEI. Between the trimmed V and J ends, which lost 6 bases and 0 bases, there was a span of 13 bases. The length of the CDR3 is 15 residues. CDR3 nucleotides: TGTGCCAGCAGACAGGACCTCGAAAGCACAGATACGCAGTATTTT. This codes for CASRQDLESTDTQYF.

V usage is TRBV28 and J usage is TRBJ1-2; TRBD1 matches 8 bases. The CDR3 is 15 amino acids. The V gene end was trimmed by 7 bases and the J gene end by 4 bases; junction bases not matched to a gene: 11. CDR1 and CDR2 (germline): MDHEN, SYDVKM. In nucleotides, the CDR3 is TGTGCCAGCACCTCGCAGGGGGCGTGGGGCTATGGCTACACCTTC. Translation: CASTSQGAWGYGYTF.

The genes are TRBV3-1 (or the pseudogene TRBV3-2) and TRBJ2-3; D may be TRBD1 (5 bases). V lost 0 bases and J lost 0, with 10 bases in between. This CDR3 contains 16 residues. Per germline, CDR1 LGHDT and CDR2 YNNKEL (reference sequence). CDR3 loop: CASSQDRQPSTDTQYF. In nucleotides, the CDR3 is TGTGCCAGCAGCCAAGACCGACAGCCTAGCACAGATACGCAGTATTTT.

This clone was found a few times. The J gene is TRBJ2-2, the V gene TRBV6-1; D is ambiguous. The CDR3 length is 14 residues. Germline V gene data show CDR1 as MNHNS and CDR2 as SASEGT. V was cut by 3 bases and J by 4 bases, with 9 bases left in between. Written as DNA, the CDR3 is TGTGCCAGCAGTGATTACGCGCCCACCGGGGAGCTGTTTTTT. This sequence encodes CASSDYAPTGELFF.

The chain has TRBV28 and TRBJ2-3; 7 bases match TRBD2. The V segment lost 2 bases and the J segment 4 bases; nucleotides outside the gene matches: 9. The CDR3 runs to 16 residues. The germline V gene has CDR1 MDHEN and CDR2 SYDVKM. This chain's CDR3 is CASSLAGVDLADTQYF. The CDR3 bases are TGTGCCAGCAGTTTAGCGGGAGTAGATCTTGCAGATACGCAGTATTTT.

The chain combines TRBV7-2 with TRBJ1-1, with unresolved D. CDR3 length: 13 amino acids. Deletions cut 2 bases from V and 1 base from J, with 5 bases between. Germline CDR1 and CDR2: SGHTA and FQGNSA. The CDR3 region is CASSLQANTEAFF. CDR3 bases: TGTGCCAGCAGCTTACAGGCGAACACTGAAGCTTTCTTT.

This sequence joins TRBV13 and TRBJ1-6; D is possibly TRBD1 (5 bases). Germline CDR1 reads PRHDT; CDR2 reads FYEKMQ (reference sequence). CDR3 length: 15 residues. V lost 5 bases, J lost 6 bases, and 14 bases lay in between. DNA for the CDR3: TGTGCCAGCAGCAGACTGGGGCAGGGTAATTCACCCCTCCACTTT. The encoded protein is CASSRLGQGNSPLHF.

This clone occurred a few times. The chain is built from TRBV11-3 and TRBJ1-1; TRBD1 might be the D (6 bases). Germline lookup yields CDR1 SGHNT and CDR2 YENEEA. The CDR3 sequence is 17 residues long. Trimming stripped 4 bases from V and 1 base from J, with 19 bases between. In nucleotides, the CDR3 is TGTGCCAGCAGCTCCCTGGGGGCCCAGGGGCCGAACACTGAAGCTTTCTTT. It specifies CASSSLGAQGPNTEAFF.

The V call is TRBV19, the J call TRBJ1-2; TRBD1 aligns across 8 bases. V lost 10 bases, J lost 8 bases, and 12 bases stayed unmatched. Germline loops: CDR1 LNHDA, CDR2 SQIVND (reference sequence). This CDR3 contains 13 residues. The CDR3 DNA reads TGTGCCACCTTCCAGGACAGGGTGGGCGGCTACACCTTC. Protein sequence: CATFQDRVGGYTF.

The chain is built from TRBV20-1 and TRBJ1-5; D remains unclear. The CDR3 is 14 amino acids. Deletions cut 3 bases from V and 0 bases from J, with 9 bases between. Germline V gene lookup returns CDR1 DFQATT and CDR2 SNEGSKA (reference sequence). This CDR3 reads CSASREYSNQPQHF. The CDR3 DNA follows: TGCAGTGCTAGTAGGGAGTATAGCAATCAGCCCCAGCATTTT.

The chain carries TRBV30 and TRBJ1-4; no clear D. Germline V CDR1 and CDR2: GTSNPN, SVGIG (reference sequence). V shed 6 bases and J shed 3 bases, with 11 bases lying between them. The CDR3 spans 13 residues. The CDR3 region has the DNA TGTGCCTGTACGGTCGCGGCTAATGAAAAACTGTTTTTT. Translating it yields CACTVAANEKLFF.

The chain joins TRBV11-2 to TRBJ2-2, with a possible D match to TRBD1 (6 bases). The CDR3 consists of 15 residues. Germline CDR1 SGHAT, CDR2 FQNNGV. V lost 4 bases to trimming and J lost 1 base, with 10 bases between them. The DNA for the CDR3 is TGTGCCAGCAGCTCCGGGACACTGAACACCGGGGAGCTGTTTTTT. This sequence encodes CASSSGTLNTGELFF.

The chain joins TRBV11-2 to TRBJ2-3, with unresolved D. The germline gives CDR1 SGHAT, CDR2 FQNNGV. There are 12 residues in the CDR3. Trimming cost V 1 base and J 6 bases, with 5 bases left between them. The CDR3 protein is CASSLARDTQYF. For the CDR3, the DNA is TGTGCCAGCAGCTTAGCGAGGGATACGCAGTATTTT.